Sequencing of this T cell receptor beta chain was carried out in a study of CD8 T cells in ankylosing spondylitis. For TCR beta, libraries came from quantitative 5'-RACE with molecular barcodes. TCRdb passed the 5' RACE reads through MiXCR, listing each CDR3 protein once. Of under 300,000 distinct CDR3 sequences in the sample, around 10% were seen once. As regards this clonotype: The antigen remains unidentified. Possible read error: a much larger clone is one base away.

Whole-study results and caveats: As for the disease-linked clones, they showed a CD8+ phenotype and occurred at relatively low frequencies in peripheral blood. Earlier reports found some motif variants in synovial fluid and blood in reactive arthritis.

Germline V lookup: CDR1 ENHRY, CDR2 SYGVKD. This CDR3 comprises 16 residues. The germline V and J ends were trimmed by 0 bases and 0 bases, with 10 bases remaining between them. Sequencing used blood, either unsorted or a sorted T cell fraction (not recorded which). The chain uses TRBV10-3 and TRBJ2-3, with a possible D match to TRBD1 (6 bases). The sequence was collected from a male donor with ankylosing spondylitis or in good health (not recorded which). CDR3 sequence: CAISESWDKSTDTQYF. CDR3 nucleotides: TGTGCCATCAGTGAGTCCTGGGACAAAAGCACAGATACGCAGTATTTT.